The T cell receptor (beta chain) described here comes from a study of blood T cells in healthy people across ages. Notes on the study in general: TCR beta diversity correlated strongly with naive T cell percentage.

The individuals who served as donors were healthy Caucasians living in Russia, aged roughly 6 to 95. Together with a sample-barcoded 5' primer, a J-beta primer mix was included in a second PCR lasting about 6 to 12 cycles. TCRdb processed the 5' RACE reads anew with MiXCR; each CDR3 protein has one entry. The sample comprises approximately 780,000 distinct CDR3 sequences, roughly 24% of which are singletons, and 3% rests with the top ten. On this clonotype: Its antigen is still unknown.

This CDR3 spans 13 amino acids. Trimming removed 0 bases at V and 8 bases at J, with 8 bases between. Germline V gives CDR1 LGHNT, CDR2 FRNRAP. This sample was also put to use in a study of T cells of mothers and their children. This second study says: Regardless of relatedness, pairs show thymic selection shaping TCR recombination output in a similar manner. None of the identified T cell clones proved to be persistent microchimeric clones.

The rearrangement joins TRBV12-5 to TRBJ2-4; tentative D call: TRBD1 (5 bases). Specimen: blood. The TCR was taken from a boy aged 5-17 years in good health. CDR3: CASGLVRVDIQYF. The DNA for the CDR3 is TGTGCTAGTGGTTTGGTCAGGGTCGACATTCAGTACTTC.